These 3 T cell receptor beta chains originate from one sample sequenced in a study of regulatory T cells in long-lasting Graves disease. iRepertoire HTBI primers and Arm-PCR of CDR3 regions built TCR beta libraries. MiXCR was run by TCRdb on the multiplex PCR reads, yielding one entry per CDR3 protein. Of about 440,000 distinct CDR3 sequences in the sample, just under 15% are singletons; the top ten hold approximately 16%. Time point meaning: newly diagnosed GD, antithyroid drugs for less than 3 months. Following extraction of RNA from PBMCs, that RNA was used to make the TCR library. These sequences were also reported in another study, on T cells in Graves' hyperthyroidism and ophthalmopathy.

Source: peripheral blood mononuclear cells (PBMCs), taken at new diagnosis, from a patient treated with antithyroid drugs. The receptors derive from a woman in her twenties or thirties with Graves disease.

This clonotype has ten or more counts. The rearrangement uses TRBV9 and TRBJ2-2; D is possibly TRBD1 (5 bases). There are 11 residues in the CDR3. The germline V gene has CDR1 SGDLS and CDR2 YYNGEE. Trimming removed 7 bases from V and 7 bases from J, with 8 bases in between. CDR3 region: CASSQGGELFF. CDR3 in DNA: TGTGCCAGCTCCCAGGGCGGGGAGCTGTTTTTT.

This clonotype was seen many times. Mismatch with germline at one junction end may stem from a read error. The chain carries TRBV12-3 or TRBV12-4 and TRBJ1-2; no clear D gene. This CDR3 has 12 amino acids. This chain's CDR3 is CASSLGGPGYTF. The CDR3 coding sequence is TGCGCCAGCAGCTTGGGCGGGCCCGGCTACACCTTC.

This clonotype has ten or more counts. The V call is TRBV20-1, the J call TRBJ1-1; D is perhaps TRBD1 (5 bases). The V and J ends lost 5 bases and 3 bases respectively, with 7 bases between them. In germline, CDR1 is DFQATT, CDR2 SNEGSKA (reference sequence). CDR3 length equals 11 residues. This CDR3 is CSAQGDTEAFF. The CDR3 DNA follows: TGCAGTGCTCAGGGCGACACTGAAGCTTTCTTT.